This T cell receptor (beta chain) was recorded in a study of cytomegalovirus exposure and HLA in healthy donors. Study-wide results and limits: Sequence variants that were highly shared formed a cluster that was likely a sequencing artifact.

The CDR3 runs 14 residues. The V gene's germline CDR1 is GTSNPN and CDR2 SVGIG (reference sequence). Between the trimmed V and J ends, which lost 4 bases and 2 bases, there was a span of 14 bases. For this clone: Its antigen is still unknown.

Vbeta (60) and Jbeta (13) primers were used in the PCR. Some clones are missing from TCRdb's copy, which holds only in-frame ones; the method was immunoSEQ multiplex PCR. The data show 110,000 to 150,000 clones, around 86% seen once. The rearrangement joins TRBV30 to TRBJ1-1; D is uncertain. The receptor was isolated from a female donor in good health and CMV-seronegative. The sample taken for sequencing was PBMCs. This chain's CDR3 is CAWIPGSGNTEAFF. In DNA, the CDR3 is TGTGCCTGGATTCCGGGAAGTGGAAACACTGAAGCTTTCTTT.